Following are 31 T cell receptor beta chains from one sample sequenced in a study of vaccination effects on CD4 cells after COVID-19. Using viral peptide pools, the ViraFEST assay grew out antigen-specific CD4+ T cells prior to sequencing. Cultured cells yielded isolated CD4+ T cells after 10 to 11 days. Participants got two doses of BNT162b2 or mRNA-1273 vaccine. Their recognized antigens are unknown. Produced via immunoSEQ multiplex PCR; TCRdb's table is partial and in-frame only. Of roughly 27,000 clones in the sample, approximately 83% were seen once. Sequenced material: CD4+ T cells from PBMCs cultured with HCoV-NL63 spike peptides, taken after COVID-19 vaccination. The receptor source for this set is a human donor who received a COVID-19 vaccine. Some clones in this sample may be carry-over from other donors' samples.

The chain couples TRBV18 to TRBJ2-5; D gene ambiguous. V was clipped by 8 bases and J by 5 bases, with 15 bases between them. Germline V gene sequence: CDR1 KGHSH, CDR2 LQKENI. This CDR3 spans 13 amino acids. The CDR3 loop is CASRRQRQETQYF. CDR3 DNA: TGTGCCAGCCGTCGCCAGCGTCAGGAGACCCAGTACTTC.

J is TRBJ2-5 and V is TRBV5-8; no reliable D call. Between the trimmed V and J ends, which lost 7 bases and 5 bases, there was a span of 24 bases. The CDR3 loop spans 16 amino acids. Germline CDR1 and CDR2: SGHTS and YDEGEE. CDR3 sequence reads: CASPNLIQYLPETQYF. DNA of the CDR3: TGTGCCAGCCCTAATTTGATACAGTACCTCCCGGAGACCCAGTACTTC.

This rearrangement joins TRBV7-2 to TRBJ1-2; tentative D call: TRBD1 (5 bases). Germline-derived CDR1 and CDR2 are SGHTA and FQGNSA. V gave up 2 bases and J gave up 4 bases, with 8 bases separating them. This CDR3 spans 13 amino acids. For the CDR3, the DNA is TGTGCCAGCAGCTTACAGGGAAGCTATGGCTACACCTTC. Its protein product is CASSLQGSYGYTF.

The chain carries TRBV30 and TRBJ1-6; no clear D gene. Germline V CDR1 and CDR2: GTSNPN, SVGIG (reference sequence). This CDR3 is built from 15 residues. Trimming took off 0 bases at V and 10 bases at J, with 16 bases between the two ends. CDR3 nucleotides: TGTGCCTGGAGTGTTGGTCTTTCCCTGGGGTCACCCCTCCACTTT. It translates to CAWSVGLSLGSPLHF. The variable domain in full, with the rest retrieved from reference TRBV30 and TRBJ1-6, is SQTIHQWPATLVQPVGSPLSLECTVEGTSNPNLYWYRQAAGRGLQLLFYSVGIGQISSEVPQNLSASRPQDRQFILSSKKLLLSDSGFYLCAWSVGLSLGSPLHFGNGTRLTVT.

This clone was counted between two and nine times. V is TRBV18 and J is TRBJ2-5; the D call may be TRBD1 or TRBD2 (5 bases each). CDR3 length: 13 residues. CDR1 is KGHSH and CDR2 is LQKENI in the germline V gene. V was cut by 3 bases and J by 2 bases, with 7 bases left in between. The CDR3 coding sequence is TGTGCCAGCTCACCGGGGGAACAAGAGACCCAGTACTTC. Its translation is CASSPGEQETQYF.

The chain combines TRBV7-2 with TRBJ2-3; perhaps D is TRBD1 or TRBD2 (5 bases each). Germline-derived CDR1 and CDR2 are SGHTA and FQGNSA. CDR3 length: 15 residues. The V and J ends lost 1 base and 1 base respectively, with 9 bases between them. The CDR3 DNA follows: TGTGCCAGCAGCTTAGAGAGGGGTCGCACAGATACGCAGTATTTT. It is translated as CASSLERGRTDTQYF. The whole variable domain, remainder taken from reference TRBV7-2 and TRBJ2-3, is GAGVSQSPSNKVTEKGKDVELRCDPISGHTALYWYRQSLGQGLEFLIYFQGNSAPDKSGLPSDRFSAERTGGSVSTLTIQRTQQEDSAVYLCASSLERGRTDTQYFGPGTRLTVL.

This clone occurred a few times. The V call is TRBV18, the J call TRBJ1-2, with 7 bases aligning to TRBD1. V gave up 6 bases and J gave up 5 bases; unmatched junction bases: 9. This CDR3 is 14 amino acids long. The germline V gene encodes CDR1 KGHSH and CDR2 LQKENI. The CDR3 DNA follows: TGTGCCAGCTCCCCCGGGCAGGGGGAATATGGCTACACCTTC. Translating gives CASSPGQGEYGYTF.

This clone came up a few times. V is TRBV2 and J is TRBJ2-1; D is perhaps TRBD2 (6 bases). This CDR3 is built from 14 residues. From germline, CDR1 is SNHLY and CDR2 FYNNEI. Trimming shortened V by 7 bases and J by 2 bases, and 12 bases separated the two germline ends. This CDR3 reads CASIRGEAYNEQFF. CDR3 nucleotide sequence: TGTGCCAGCATCCGAGGGGAGGCCTACAATGAGCAGTTCTTC.

V gene TRBV7-2 combines with J gene TRBJ1-2; TRBD1 agrees at 9 bases. This CDR3 is 17 amino acids long. Germline assignment: CDR1 SGHTA and CDR2 FQGNSA. V gave up 8 bases and J gave up 0 bases; unmatched junction bases: 13. The CDR3 loop is CASANPGQGLSNYGYTF. The CDR3 nucleotides read TGTGCCAGCGCGAACCCGGGACAGGGCCTTTCTAACTATGGCTACACCTTC.

The chain links TRBV11-3 to TRBJ2-5, with a weak D call TRBD2 (5 bases). The CDR3 has 13 residues. V lost 0 bases to trimming and J lost 5 bases, with 7 bases between them. Germline V gene sequence: CDR1 SGHNT, CDR2 YENEEA. The CDR3 loop reads CASSLDPGETQYF. As DNA, the CDR3 is TGTGCCAGCAGCTTAGATCCGGGGGAGACCCAGTACTTC.

This chain joins TRBV6-2 or TRBV6-3 and TRBJ1-2; D call uncertain. In germline, CDR1 is MNHEY, CDR2 SVGEGT. Deletions cut 5 bases from V and 4 bases from J, with 14 bases between. The CDR3 is made up of 14 amino acids. This CDR3 is CASSGTGRSYGYTF. DNA for the CDR3: TGTGCCAGCAGTGGCACGGGCAGGAGCTATGGCTACACCTTC.

The gene calls are TRBV6-5 and TRBJ1-1, with 7 bases aligning to TRBD1. This CDR3 is built from 14 residues. V shed 6 bases, J shed 4 bases, and the junction held 8 bases outside the gene matches. The germline V gene encodes CDR1 MNHEY and CDR2 SVGAGI. The CDR3 spells CASSRSGTATEAFF. As DNA, the CDR3 is TGTGCCAGCAGCCGCTCTGGGACAGCCACTGAAGCTTTCTTT.

This clone was observed once. The CDR3 DNA sequence: TGTGCCACCAGTGAACCGGGACAGGGGGCTGGGGCCAACGTCCTGACTTTC. Translated, it gives CATSEPGQGAGANVLTF. V and J are TRBV24-1 and TRBJ2-6, with 11 bases lining up with TRBD1. Germline CDR1 reads KGHDR; CDR2 reads SFDVKD. CDR3 length: 17 amino acids. V gave up 4 bases and J gave up 2 bases; unmatched junction bases: 3.

The rearrangement links TRBV4-3 to TRBJ2-5; 7 bases match TRBD1. CDR3 size: 14 residues. Unmatched junction bases numbered 3, after V lost 0 bases and J lost 5 bases. Germline V CDR1 and CDR2: LGHNA, YSLEER. The chain's CDR3 is CASSQDVGGETQYF. The CDR3, as DNA: TGCGCCAGCAGCCAAGATGTAGGGGGCGAGACCCAGTACTTC.

The chain combines TRBV7-9 with TRBJ2-5, with no clear D. V lost 4 bases and J 5 bases, leaving 11 bases between the germline ends. The CDR3 spans 13 residues. Germline-derived CDR1 and CDR2 are SEHNR and FQNEAQ (reference sequence). The CDR3 loop is CASSSANGETQYF. The CDR3 DNA reads TGTGCCAGCAGCTCGGCCAACGGGGAGACCCAGTACTTC. Full variable domain (missing parts from reference TRBV7-9 and TRBJ2-5): DTGVSQNPRHKITKRGQNVTFRCDPISEHNRLYWYRQTLGQGPEFLTYFQNEAQLEKSRLLSDRFSAERPKGSFSTLEIQRTEQGDSAMYLCASSSANGETQYFGPGTRLLVL.

The chain links TRBV2 to TRBJ1-1; the D gene is possibly TRBD1 (5 bases). Per the germline V gene, CDR1 is SNHLY and CDR2 is FYNNEI. Trimming took 5 bases from V and 6 from J, leaving 10 bases between them. The CDR3 has 12 amino acids. DNA of the CDR3: TGTGCCAGCAGTCGACCAGGGTCTGAAGCTTTCTTT. This translates into CASSRPGSEAFF.

V gene TRBV29-1 combines with J gene TRBJ1-2, with a tentative D call TRBD1 (5 bases). The germline gives CDR1 SQVTM, CDR2 ANQGSEA. V gave up 4 bases and J gave up 4 bases, with 19 bases separating them. The CDR3 contains 15 residues. This CDR3 reads CSVVRDRGVGYGYTF. Written as DNA, the CDR3 is TGCAGCGTTGTACGGGACCGGGGGGTTGGCTATGGCTACACCTTC.

The V gene is TRBV25-1, the J gene TRBJ2-1, with D hard to call. This CDR3 spans 12 amino acids. V lost 8 bases to trimming and J lost 8 bases, with 13 bases between them. The germline V gene encodes CDR1 MGHDK and CDR2 SYGVNS. The CDR3 region is CASAAGGYEQFF. As DNA, the CDR3 is TGTGCCAGCGCGGCAGGCGGTTATGAGCAGTTCTTC.

The chain combines TRBV5-1 with TRBJ2-2; possible D gene TRBD2, 6 bases. V shed 4 bases and J shed 1 base, with 14 bases lying between them. Looked up from germline, CDR1 is SGHRS and CDR2 is YFSETQ. This CDR3 region has 16 residues. CDR3 nucleotides: TGCGCCAGCAGCCATCCGGGACTTCGGAACACCGGGGAGCTGTTTTTT. This gives the protein CASSHPGLRNTGELFF.

A single count supports this clone. CDR3 nucleotide sequence: TGTGCCAGCAGCCCCGATCCTAGCGGGGGGGCTCGAACACGTCCGTTCTTC. Translating gives CASSPDPSGGARTRPFF. This sequence joins TRBV7-8 and TRBJ2-1; 12 positions match TRBD2. The CDR3 runs 17 residues. The trim removed 5 bases at V and 15 bases at J, leaving 20 bases unmatched. Germline assignment: CDR1 SGHVS and CDR2 FQNEAQ.

The rearrangement joins TRBV11-2 to TRBJ2-7; 8 bases agree with TRBD2. After removal of 3 bases from V and 0 bases from J, the junction contained 13 bases not matched to a gene. CDR1 is SGHAT, CDR2 FQNNGV, per germline. This CDR3 spans 18 amino acids. In nucleotides, the CDR3 is TGTGCCAGCAGCTTCCCCTGGGGGGGCGGGGGGTCCTCCTACGAGCAGTACGTC. It is translated as CASSFPWGGGGSSYEQYV.

The chain joins TRBV6-5 to TRBJ1-1; D is unclear. Per germline, CDR1 MNHEY and CDR2 SVGAGI. V was cut by 7 bases and J by 6 bases, with 9 bases left in between. The CDR3 runs 11 residues. The CDR3 reads CASKVIPEAFF. As DNA, the CDR3 is TGTGCCAGCAAAGTAATCCCTGAAGCTTTCTTT.

The V and J genes are TRBV24-1 and TRBJ2-1, with 8 bases that match TRBD2. V lost 3 bases and J lost 4; bases outside the gene matches: 7. The CDR3 sequence is 16 residues long. Germline V gives CDR1 KGHDR, CDR2 SFDVKD. As DNA, the CDR3 is TGTGCCACCAGTGATAATGCGGGGGGATCTTACAATGAGCAGTTCTTC. This translates into CATSDNAGGSYNEQFF.

V gene TRBV7-9 combines with J gene TRBJ2-7, with D tentatively TRBD1 (5 bases). In germline, CDR1 is SEHNR, CDR2 FQNEAQ (reference sequence). Trimming cost V 5 bases and J 3 bases, with 20 bases left between them. This CDR3 contains 16 residues. The chain's CDR3 is CASSDDRPAFSYEQYV. The CDR3 nucleotides are TGTGCCAGCAGCGACGACAGACCCGCTTTTAGCTACGAGCAGTACGTC.

The chain uses TRBV28 and TRBJ1-2; 7 nucleotides agree with TRBD1. Germline V CDR1 and CDR2: MDHEN, SYDVKM. Trimming removed 1 base from V and 7 bases from J; junction bases left unmatched: 12. The CDR3 loop spans 16 amino acids. CDR3 DNA: TGTGCCAGCAGTTTATATAGTAAACAGGGGAGGAGTGGCTACACCTTC. Its protein is CASSLYSKQGRSGYTF.

V and J are TRBV18 and TRBJ1-5; D remains unclear. In germline, CDR1 is KGHSH, CDR2 LQKENI. With 2 bases removed from V and 5 bases from J, the gap between germline ends came to 10 bases. The CDR3 spans 14 residues. The CDR3 DNA follows: TGTGCCAGCTCACCAAATGGCCGCGATCAGCCCCAGCATTTT. This encodes CASSPNGRDQPQHF.

This chain joins TRBV4-1 and TRBJ2-1, with D possibly TRBD2 on 6 matching bases. The V end lost 4 bases, the J end lost 3 bases, and 16 bases lay between the germline ends. Germline V gene sequence: CDR1 MGHRA, CDR2 YSYEKL. The length of the CDR3 is 16 residues. In DNA, the CDR3 is TGCGCCAGCAGCCTCTCCCGGGACTCCATCTACAATGAGCAGTTCTTC. Amino acid sequence: CASSLSRDSIYNEQFF.

V and J are TRBV30 and TRBJ1-5; TRBD1 matches at 9 bases. The germline CDR1 and CDR2 sequences are GTSNPN and SVGIG (reference sequence). The CDR3 totals 18 residues. The ends lost 2 bases at V and 0 bases at J; junction bases unmatched: 11. CDR3 in amino acids: CAWSPGTGRTYSNQPQHF. Written as DNA, the CDR3 is TGTGCCTGGAGTCCCGGGACAGGGAGAACCTATAGCAATCAGCCCCAGCATTTT.

The V call is TRBV7-3, the J call TRBJ2-5, with TRBD2 matching over 14 bases. The CDR3 spans 16 residues. The V segment lost 5 bases and the J segment 2 bases; nucleotides outside the gene matches: 4. Germline-derived CDR1 and CDR2 are SGHTA and FQGTGA. In nucleotides, the CDR3 is TGTGCCAGCAGCCTCGGACTAGCGGGGGGTCAAGAGACCCAGTACTTC. Protein: CASSLGLAGGQETQYF.

The V gene is TRBV5-1, the J gene TRBJ2-1; 7 bases are a match to TRBD2. After removal of 0 bases from V and 3 bases from J, the junction contained 6 bases not matched to a gene. Germline assignment: CDR1 SGHRS and CDR2 YFSETQ. This CDR3 has 16 residues. This CDR3 is CASSLDRAGSYNEQFF. The DNA for the CDR3 is TGCGCCAGCAGCTTGGACCGAGCGGGGAGCTACAATGAGCAGTTCTTC.

The chain combines TRBV29-1 with TRBJ2-5, with D tentatively TRBD1 (6 bases). V dropped 4 bases and J dropped 4 bases, with 13 bases sitting between them. The length of the CDR3 is 13 residues. The germline V gene has CDR1 SQVTM and CDR2 ANQGSEA. In DNA form, the CDR3 reads TGCAGCGTTGGGGTACAGGGCGGAGAGACCCAGTACTTC. The encoded protein is CSVGVQGGETQYF.